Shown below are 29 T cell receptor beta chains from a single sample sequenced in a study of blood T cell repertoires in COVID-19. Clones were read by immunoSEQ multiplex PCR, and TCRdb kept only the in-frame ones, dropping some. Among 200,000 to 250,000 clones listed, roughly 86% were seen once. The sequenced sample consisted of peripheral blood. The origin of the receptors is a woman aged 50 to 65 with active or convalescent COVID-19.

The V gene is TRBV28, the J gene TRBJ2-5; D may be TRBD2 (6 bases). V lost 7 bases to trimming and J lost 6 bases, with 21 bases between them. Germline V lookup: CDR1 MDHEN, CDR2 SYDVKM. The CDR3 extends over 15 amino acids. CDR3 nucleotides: TGTGCCAGCACCTTGGGAGGAGCTGTGGGTAAGACCCAGTACTTC. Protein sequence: CASTLGGAVGKTQYF.

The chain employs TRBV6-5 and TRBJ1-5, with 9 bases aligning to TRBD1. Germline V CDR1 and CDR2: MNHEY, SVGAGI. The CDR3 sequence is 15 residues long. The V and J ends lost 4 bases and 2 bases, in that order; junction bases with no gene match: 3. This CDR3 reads CASSFTGGRNQPQHF. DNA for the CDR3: TGTGCCAGCAGTTTCACAGGGGGCCGCAATCAGCCCCAGCATTTT.

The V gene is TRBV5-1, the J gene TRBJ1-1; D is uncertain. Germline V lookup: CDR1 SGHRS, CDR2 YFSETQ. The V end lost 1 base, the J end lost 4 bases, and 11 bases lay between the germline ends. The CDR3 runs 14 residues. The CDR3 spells CASSLSRGSTEAFF. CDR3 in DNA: TGCGCCAGCAGCTTGTCACGAGGGAGCACTGAAGCTTTCTTT. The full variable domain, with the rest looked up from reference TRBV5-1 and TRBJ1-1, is KAGVTQTPRYLIKTRGQQVTLSCSPISGHRSVSWYQQTPGQGLQFLFEYFSETQRNKGNFPGRFSGRQFSNSRSEMNVSTLELGDSALYLCASSLSRGSTEAFFGQGTRLTVV.

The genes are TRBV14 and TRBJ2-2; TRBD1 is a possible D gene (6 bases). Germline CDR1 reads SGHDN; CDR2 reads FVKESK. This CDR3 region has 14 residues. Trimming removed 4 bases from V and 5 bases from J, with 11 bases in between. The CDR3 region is CASSRGGRTGELFF. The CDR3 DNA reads TGTGCCAGCAGCCGAGGGGGAAGGACCGGGGAGCTGTTTTTT. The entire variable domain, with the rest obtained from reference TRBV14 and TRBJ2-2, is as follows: EAGVTQFPSHSVIEKGQTVTLRCDPISGHDNLYWYRRVMGKEIKFLLHFVKESKQDESGMPNNRFLAERTGGTYSTLKVQPAELEDSGVYFCASSRGGRTGELFFGEGSRLTVL.

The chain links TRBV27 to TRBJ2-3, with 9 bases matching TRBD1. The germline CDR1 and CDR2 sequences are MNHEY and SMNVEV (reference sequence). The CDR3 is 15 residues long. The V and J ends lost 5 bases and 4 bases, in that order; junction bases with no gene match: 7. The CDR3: CASSPGQGRADTQYF. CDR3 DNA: TGTGCCAGCAGTCCCGGACAGGGGAGAGCAGATACGCAGTATTTT.

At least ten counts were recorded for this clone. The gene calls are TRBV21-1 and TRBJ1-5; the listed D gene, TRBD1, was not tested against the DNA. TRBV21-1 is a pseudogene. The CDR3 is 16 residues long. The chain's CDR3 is CASSKEEGWDRRPQHF. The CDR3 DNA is TGTGCCAGCAGCAAAGAGGAGGGGTGGGACAGGAGGCCCCAGCATTTT.

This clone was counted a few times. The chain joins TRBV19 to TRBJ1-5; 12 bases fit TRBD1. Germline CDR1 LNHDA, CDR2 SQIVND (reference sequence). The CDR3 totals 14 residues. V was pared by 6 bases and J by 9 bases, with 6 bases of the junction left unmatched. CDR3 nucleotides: TGTGCCAGTAGGGCCGGGACAGGGGGCTTGCCCCAGCATTTT. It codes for CASRAGTGGLPQHF.

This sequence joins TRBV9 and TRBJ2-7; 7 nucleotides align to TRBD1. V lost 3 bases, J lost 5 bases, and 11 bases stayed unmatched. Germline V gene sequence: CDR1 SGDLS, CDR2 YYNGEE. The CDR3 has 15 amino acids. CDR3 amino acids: CASSEGAGGEDEQYF. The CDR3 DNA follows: TGTGCCAGCAGCGAGGGGGCAGGGGGAGAGGACGAGCAGTACTTC.

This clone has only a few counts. The chain's CDR3 is CASSIEDSSYNSPLHF. The CDR3 nucleotides read TGTGCCAGTAGTATAGAGGACAGCTCCTATAATTCACCCCTCCACTTT. J is TRBJ1-6 and V is TRBV19; possibly TRBD1 for D (6 bases). V lost 0 bases, J lost 0 bases, and 6 bases lay in between. The germline CDR1 and CDR2 sequences are LNHDA and SQIVND (reference sequence). This CDR3 is built from 16 residues.

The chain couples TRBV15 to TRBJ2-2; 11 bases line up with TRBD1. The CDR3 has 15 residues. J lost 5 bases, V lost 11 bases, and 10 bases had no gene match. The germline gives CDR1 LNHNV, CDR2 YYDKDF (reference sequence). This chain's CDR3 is CALPVDRGQTGELFF. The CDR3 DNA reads TGTGCCCTGCCCGTGGACAGGGGGCAGACCGGGGAGCTGTTTTTT.

For the CDR3, the DNA is TGTGCCAGCAGTCGGACCGGGACTGTGATGCATTTT. The encoded protein is CASSRTGTVMHF. The V and J genes are TRBV6-5 and TRBJ1-5; TRBD1 is a possible D gene (5 bases). V was clipped by 5 bases and J by 15 bases, with 17 bases between them. CDR1 is MNHEY, CDR2 SVGAGI, per germline. The CDR3 is 12 amino acids.

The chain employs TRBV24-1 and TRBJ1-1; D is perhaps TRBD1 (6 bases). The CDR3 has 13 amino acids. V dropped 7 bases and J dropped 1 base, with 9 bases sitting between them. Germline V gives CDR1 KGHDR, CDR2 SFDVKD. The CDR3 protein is CATRRTANTEAFF. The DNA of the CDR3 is TGTGCCACCAGAAGGACAGCGAACACTGAAGCTTTCTTT.

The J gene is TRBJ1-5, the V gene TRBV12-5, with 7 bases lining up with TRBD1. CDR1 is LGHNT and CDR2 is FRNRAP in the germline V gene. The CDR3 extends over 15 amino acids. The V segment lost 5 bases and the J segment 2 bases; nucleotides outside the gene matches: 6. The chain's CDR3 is CASGRDSWGNQPQHF. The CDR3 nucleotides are TGTGCTAGTGGTAGGGACAGTTGGGGCAATCAGCCCCAGCATTTT.

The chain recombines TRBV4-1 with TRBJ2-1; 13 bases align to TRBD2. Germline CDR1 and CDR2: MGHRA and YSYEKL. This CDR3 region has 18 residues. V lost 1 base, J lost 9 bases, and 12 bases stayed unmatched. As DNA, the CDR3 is TGCGCCAGCAGCCAAGGACTAGCGGGAGGCCCCAGGAGGAGTGAGCAGTTCTTC. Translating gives CASSQGLAGGPRRSEQFF.

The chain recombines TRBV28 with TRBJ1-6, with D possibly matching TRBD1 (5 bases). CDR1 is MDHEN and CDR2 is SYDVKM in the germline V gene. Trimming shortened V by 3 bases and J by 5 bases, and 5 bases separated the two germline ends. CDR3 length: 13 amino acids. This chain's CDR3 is CASSLTDNSPLHF. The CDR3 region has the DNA TGTGCCAGCAGTTTGACAGATAATTCACCCCTCCACTTT.

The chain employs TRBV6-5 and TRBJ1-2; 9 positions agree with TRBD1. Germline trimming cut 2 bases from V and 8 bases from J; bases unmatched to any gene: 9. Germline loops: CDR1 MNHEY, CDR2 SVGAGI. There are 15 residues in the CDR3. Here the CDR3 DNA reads TGTGCCAGCAGTTACCTTCGGGACAGGGCTCTCGGCTACACCTTC. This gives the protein CASSYLRDRALGYTF.

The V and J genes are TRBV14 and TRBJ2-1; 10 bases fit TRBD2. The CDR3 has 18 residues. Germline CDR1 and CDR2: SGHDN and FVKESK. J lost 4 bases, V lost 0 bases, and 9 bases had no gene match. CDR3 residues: CASSQDSILAGVYNEQFF. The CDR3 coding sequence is TGTGCCAGCAGCCAAGATAGTATCCTAGCGGGAGTGTACAATGAGCAGTTCTTC.

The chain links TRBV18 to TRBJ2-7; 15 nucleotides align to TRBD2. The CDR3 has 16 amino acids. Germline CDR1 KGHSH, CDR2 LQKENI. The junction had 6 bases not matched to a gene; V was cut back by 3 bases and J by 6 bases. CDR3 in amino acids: CASSPGTSGRSLEQYF. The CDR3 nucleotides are TGTGCCAGCTCACCCGGGACTAGCGGGAGGTCCCTCGAGCAGTACTTC.

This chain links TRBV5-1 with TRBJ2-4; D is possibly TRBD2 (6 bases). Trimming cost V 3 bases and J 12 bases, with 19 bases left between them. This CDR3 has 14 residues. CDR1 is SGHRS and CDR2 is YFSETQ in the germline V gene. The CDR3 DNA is TGCGCCAGCAGCTCCTCGGGGGAGGCCTCAGCTCAGTACTTC. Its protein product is CASSSSGEASAQYF.

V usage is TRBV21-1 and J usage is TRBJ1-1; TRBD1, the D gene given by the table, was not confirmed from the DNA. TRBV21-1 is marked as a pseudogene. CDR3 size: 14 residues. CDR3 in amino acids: CASRDREGDTEAFF. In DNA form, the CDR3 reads TGTGCCAGCCGGGACAGGGAGGGGGACACTGAAGCTTTCTTT.

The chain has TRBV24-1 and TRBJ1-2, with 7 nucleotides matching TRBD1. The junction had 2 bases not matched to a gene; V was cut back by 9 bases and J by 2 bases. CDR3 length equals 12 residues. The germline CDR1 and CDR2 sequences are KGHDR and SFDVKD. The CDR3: CATEGANYGYTF. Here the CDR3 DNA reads TGTGCCACCGAGGGGGCAAACTATGGCTACACCTTC.

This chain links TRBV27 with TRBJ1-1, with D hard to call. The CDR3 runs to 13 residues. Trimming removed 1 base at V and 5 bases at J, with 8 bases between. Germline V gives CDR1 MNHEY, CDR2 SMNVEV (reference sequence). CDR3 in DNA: TGTGCCAGCAGTTTATGGCAGGCAACTGAAGCTTTCTTT. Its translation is CASSLWQATEAFF.

The CDR3: CASSTGSYSYNSPLHF. The CDR3, as DNA: TGTGCCAGTAGTACCGGGTCGTACTCCTATAATTCACCCCTCCACTTT. The chain carries TRBV19 and TRBJ1-6; D uncertain. Trimming shortened V by 4 bases and J by 0 bases, and 10 bases separated the two germline ends. Germline CDR1 LNHDA, CDR2 SQIVND (reference sequence). The CDR3 runs to 16 residues.

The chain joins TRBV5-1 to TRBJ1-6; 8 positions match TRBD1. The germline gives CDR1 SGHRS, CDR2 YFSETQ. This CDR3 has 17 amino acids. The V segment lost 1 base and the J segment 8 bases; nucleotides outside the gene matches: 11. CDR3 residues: CASSLKPSGTGYSPLHF. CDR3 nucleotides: TGCGCCAGCAGCTTGAAACCGAGCGGGACAGGATATTCACCCCTCCACTTT. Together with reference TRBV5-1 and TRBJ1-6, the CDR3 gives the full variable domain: KAGVTQTPRYLIKTRGQQVTLSCSPISGHRSVSWYQQTPGQGLQFLFEYFSETQRNKGNFPGRFSGRQFSNSRSEMNVSTLELGDSALYLCASSLKPSGTGYSPLHFGNGTRLTVT.

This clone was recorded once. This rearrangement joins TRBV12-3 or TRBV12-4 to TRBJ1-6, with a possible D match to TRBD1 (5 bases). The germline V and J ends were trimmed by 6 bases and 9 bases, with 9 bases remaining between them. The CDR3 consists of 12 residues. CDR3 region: CASSSGFSPLHF. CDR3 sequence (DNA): TGTGCCAGCAGCTCAGGGTTTTCACCCCTCCACTTT.

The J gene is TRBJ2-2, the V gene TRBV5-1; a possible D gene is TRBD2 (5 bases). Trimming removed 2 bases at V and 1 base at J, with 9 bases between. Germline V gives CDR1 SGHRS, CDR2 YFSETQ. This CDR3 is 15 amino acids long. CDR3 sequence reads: CASSFLGKNTGELFF. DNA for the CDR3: TGCGCCAGCAGCTTCCTCGGGAAGAACACCGGGGAGCTGTTTTTT.

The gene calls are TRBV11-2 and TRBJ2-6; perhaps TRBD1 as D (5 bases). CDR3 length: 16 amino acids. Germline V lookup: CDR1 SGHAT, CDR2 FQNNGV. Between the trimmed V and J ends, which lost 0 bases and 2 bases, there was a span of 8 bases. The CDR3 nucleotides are TGTGCCAGCAGCTTAGATGTAGGGGCTGGGGCCAACGTCCTGACTTTC. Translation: CASSLDVGAGANVLTF.

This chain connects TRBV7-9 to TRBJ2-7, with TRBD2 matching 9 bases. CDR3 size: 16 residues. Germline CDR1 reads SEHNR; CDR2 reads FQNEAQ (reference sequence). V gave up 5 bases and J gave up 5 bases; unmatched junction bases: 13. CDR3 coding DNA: TGTGCCAGCAGCCTCGCCGGGACTAGCAGGTTCCACGAGCAGTACTTC. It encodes CASSLAGTSRFHEQYF. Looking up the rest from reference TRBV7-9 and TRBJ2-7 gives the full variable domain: DTGVSQNPRHKITKRGQNVTFRCDPISEHNRLYWYRQTLGQGPEFLTYFQNEAQLEKSRLLSDRFSAERPKGSFSTLEIQRTEQGDSAMYLCASSLAGTSRFHEQYFGPGTRLTVT.

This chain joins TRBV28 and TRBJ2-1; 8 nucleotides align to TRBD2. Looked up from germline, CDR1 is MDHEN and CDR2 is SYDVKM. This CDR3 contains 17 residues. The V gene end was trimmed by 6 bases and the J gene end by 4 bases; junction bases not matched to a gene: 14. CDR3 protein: CASSLAGSTNNYNEQFF. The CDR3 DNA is TGTGCCAGCAGCTTAGCGGGGTCTACCAACAATTACAATGAGCAGTTCTTC.